This T cell receptor beta chain originates from a study of T cell repertoires and leukemia-associated antigens (dated by TCRdb to the late 2010s). About the full investigation: Per sample, about 5.1 to 7 million read pairs and about 3 to 5.0 million effective reads were obtained, for roughly 16.1 million effective reads in total. Using in vitro peptide stimulation of healthy T cells, the study set out to figure out what antigen is recognized by a TCR Vbeta21 clone that had previously been found in CML patients.

A note on this clonotype: The clone's antigen remains unknown. Nothing much larger sits one base from this clone, and base qualities are not available.

CD3+ T cells were first rested overnight at more than 2 million cells/mL in RPMI 1640 without fetal bovine serum. CD3+ T cells were isolated from PBMCs with MACS immunomagnetic beads following the manufacturer's instructions. Summary of the overall study and its limitations: Across the four groups, there were no significant differences in the numbers of Vbeta genes (roughly 60), Jbeta genes (about 13), VDJ rearrangements, or unique CDR3s. Antigen specificity and function of the expanded clones were not tested directly and required further investigation.

Taken from cysteine to phenylalanine, the CDR3 has 16 residues. Only the CDR3 DNA is retained, 48 bases long and in frame from the first base. Trimming removed 8 bases from V and 4 bases from J; the gene matches leave 14 bases unexplained. From a lookup of the germline V gene (reference sequence), CDR1 and CDR2 are DFQATT and SNEGSKA. Total RNA was extracted from the cultured T cells with TRIzol reagent. TCRbeta libraries were amplified from RNA by 5' rapid amplification of cDNA ends (5'RACE). Library concentration and integrity were checked with Qubit, an Agilent instrument, and quantitative PCR before sequencing. Sequencing of qualified libraries was performed on Illumina HiSeq or MiSeq by a commercial service provider. The published analysis was carried out like this. TCR sequences in each sample were identified with MiXCR version 1.8.2. Qualified clones required a CDR3 longer than four amino acids, an in-frame nucleotide length, and no stop codon. A read containing the complete CDR3 structure was counted as an effective read. RT-PCR with 24 Vbeta primers, GeneScan spectratyping, and Sanger sequencing were used to validate expanded clones. TCRdb took the public reads, trimmed them with fastp at Q25, ran MiXCR for clone calling and kept in-frame beta chains. CDR3 protein sequences are deduplicated, and each keeps its most common genes and DNA. The V and J calls were not made by the authors but by TCRdb's processing. The table for this sample lists 7,500 to 10,000 distinct CDR3 sequences; 40% to 55% of them were counted only once. Together, the top ten hold less than 70% of the sample.

The V and J segments used are TRBV20-1 and TRBJ1-6; 7 of the junction bases match TRBD1. Source material: CD3+ T cells sorted from blood and cultured. The sequence was collected from a female donor in good health. At the DNA level, the sequence is TGCAGTTCGATGACAGGGAGGTTGAAGTATAATTCACCCCTCCACTTT. This translates into CSSMTGRLKYNSPLHF.